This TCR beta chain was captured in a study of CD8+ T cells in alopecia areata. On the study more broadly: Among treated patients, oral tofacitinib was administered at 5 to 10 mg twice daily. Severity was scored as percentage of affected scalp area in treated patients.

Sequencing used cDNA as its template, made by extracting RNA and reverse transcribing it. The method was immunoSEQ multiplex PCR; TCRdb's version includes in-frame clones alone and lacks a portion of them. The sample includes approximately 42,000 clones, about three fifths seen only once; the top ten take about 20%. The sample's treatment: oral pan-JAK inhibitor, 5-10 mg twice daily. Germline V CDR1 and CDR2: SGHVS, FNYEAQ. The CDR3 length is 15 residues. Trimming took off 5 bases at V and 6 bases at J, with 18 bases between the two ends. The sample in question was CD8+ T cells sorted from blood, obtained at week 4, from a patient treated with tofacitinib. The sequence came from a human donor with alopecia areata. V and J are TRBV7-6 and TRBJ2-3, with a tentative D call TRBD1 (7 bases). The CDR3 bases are TGTGCCAGCAGCCCGACTAGAGGGGGCGCGGATACGCAGTATTTT. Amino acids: CASSPTRGGADTQYF.